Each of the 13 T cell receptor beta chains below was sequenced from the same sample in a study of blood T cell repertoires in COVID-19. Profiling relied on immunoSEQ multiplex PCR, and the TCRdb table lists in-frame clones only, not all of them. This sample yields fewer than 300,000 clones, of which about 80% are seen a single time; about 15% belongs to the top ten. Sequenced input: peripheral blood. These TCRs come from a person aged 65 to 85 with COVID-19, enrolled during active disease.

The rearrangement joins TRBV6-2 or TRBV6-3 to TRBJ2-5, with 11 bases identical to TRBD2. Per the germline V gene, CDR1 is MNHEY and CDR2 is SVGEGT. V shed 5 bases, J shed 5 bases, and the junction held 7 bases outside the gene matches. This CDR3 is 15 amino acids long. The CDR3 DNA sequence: TGTGCCAGCAGTCCCAGACTAGCGGGGAGTGAGACCCAGTACTTC. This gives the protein CASSPRLAGSETQYF.

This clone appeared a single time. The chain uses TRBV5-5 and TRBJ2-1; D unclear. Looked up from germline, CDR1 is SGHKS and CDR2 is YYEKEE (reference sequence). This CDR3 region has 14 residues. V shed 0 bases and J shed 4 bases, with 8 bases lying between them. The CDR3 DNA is TGTGCCAGCAGCTTGGGACACATTTACAATGAGCAGTTCTTC. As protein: CASSLGHIYNEQFF.

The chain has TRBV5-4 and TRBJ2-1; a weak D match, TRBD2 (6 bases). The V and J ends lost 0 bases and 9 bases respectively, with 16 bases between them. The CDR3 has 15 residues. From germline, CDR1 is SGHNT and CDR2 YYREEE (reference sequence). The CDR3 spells CASSLGGTGMGEQFF. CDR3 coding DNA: TGTGCCAGCAGCTTGGGAGGGACTGGAATGGGTGAGCAGTTCTTC. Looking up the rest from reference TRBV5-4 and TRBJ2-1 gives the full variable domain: ETGVTQSPTHLIKTRGQQVTLRCSSQSGHNTVSWYQQALGQGPQFIFQYYREEENGRGNFPPRFSGLQFPNYSSELNVNALELDDSALYLCASSLGGTGMGEQFFGPGTRLTVL.

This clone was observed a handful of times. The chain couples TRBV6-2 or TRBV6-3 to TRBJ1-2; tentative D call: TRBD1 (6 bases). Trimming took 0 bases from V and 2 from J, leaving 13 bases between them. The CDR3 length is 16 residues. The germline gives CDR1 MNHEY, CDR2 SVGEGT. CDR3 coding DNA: TGTGCCAGCAGTTACTCTCAGGGGAACCTCAACTATGGCTACACCTTC. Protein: CASSYSQGNLNYGYTF.

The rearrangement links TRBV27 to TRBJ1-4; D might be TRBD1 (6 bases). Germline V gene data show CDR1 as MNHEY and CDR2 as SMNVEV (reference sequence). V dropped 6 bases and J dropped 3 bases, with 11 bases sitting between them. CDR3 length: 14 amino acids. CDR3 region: CASRTGLSNEKLFF. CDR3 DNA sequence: TGTGCCAGCAGAACAGGGCTGTCTAATGAAAAACTGTTTTTT.

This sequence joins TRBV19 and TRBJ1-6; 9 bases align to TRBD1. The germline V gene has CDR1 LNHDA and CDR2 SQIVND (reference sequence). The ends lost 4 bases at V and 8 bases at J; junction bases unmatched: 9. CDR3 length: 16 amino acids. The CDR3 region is CASSKLQGAGDSPLHF. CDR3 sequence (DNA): TGTGCCAGTAGTAAATTACAGGGGGCTGGTGATTCACCCCTCCACTTT.

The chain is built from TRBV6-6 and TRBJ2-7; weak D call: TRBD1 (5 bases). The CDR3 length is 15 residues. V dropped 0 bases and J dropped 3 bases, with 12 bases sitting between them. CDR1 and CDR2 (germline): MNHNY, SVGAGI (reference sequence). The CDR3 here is CASSYSPGRGYEQYF. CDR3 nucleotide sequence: TGTGCCAGCAGTTACTCTCCCGGTAGGGGCTACGAGCAGTACTTC.

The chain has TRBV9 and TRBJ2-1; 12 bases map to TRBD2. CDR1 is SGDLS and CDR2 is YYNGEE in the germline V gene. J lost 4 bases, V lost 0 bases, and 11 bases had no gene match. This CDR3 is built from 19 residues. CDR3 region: CASSVDASGRVLRYNEQFF. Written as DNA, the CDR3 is TGTGCCAGCAGCGTAGACGCTAGCGGGAGGGTTTTGAGATACAATGAGCAGTTCTTC.

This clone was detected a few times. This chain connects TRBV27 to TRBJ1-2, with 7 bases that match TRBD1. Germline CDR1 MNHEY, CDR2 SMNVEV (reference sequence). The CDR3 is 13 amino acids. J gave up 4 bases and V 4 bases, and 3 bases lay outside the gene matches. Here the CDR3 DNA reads TGTGCCAGCAGTTCACAGGGGTTCTATGGCTACACCTTC. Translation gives CASSSQGFYGYTF.

CDR3 residues: CASSLVRASLHGYTF. The CDR3 DNA reads as TGTGCCAGCAGCCTAGTGCGGGCCTCTCTCCATGGCTACACCTTC. The chain employs TRBV5-4 and TRBJ1-2; no clear D. This CDR3 has 15 amino acids. Germline lookup yields CDR1 SGHNT and CDR2 YYREEE (reference sequence). V lost 4 bases and J 6 bases, leaving 19 bases between the germline ends. Full variable domain (missing parts from reference TRBV5-4 and TRBJ1-2): ETGVTQSPTHLIKTRGQQVTLRCSSQSGHNTVSWYQQALGQGPQFIFQYYREEENGRGNFPPRFSGLQFPNYSSELNVNALELDDSALYLCASSLVRASLHGYTFGSGTRLTVV.

The CDR3 spells CASSAAAGPLYGYTF. In DNA, the CDR3 is TGTGCCAGCAGCGCTGCAGCGGGCCCCCTCTATGGCTACACCTTC. This chain links TRBV9 with TRBJ1-2; D unclear. Germline assignment: CDR1 SGDLS and CDR2 YYNGEE. V shed 3 bases and J shed 4 bases, with 16 bases lying between them. The CDR3 is 15 residues long.

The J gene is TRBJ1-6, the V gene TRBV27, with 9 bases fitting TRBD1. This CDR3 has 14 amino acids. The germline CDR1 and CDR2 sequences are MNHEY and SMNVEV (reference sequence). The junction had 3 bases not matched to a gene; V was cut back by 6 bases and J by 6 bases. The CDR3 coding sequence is TGTGCCAGCAGCGTGGACAGGGGTAATTCACCCCTCCACTTT. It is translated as CASSVDRGNSPLHF.

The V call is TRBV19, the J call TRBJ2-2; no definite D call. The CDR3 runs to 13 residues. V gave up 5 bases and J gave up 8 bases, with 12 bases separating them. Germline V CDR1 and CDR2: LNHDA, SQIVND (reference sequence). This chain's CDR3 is CASSSLRTGELFF. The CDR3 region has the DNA TGTGCCAGTAGTTCCCTGAGAACTGGGGAGCTGTTTTTT.